The 17 T cell receptor beta chains listed next were all sequenced from one sample in a study of T cell repertoires and HLA-DP antigens. These receptors have no known antigen. Profiling relied on immunoSEQ multiplex PCR, and the TCRdb table lists in-frame clones only, not all of them. The data show 90,000 to 130,000 clones, 80% to 95% seen once. Specimen: CD4+ T cells from PBMCs. The origin of the receptors is a woman younger than 30 in good health and CMV-seronegative.

This sequence joins TRBV29-1 and TRBJ1-1; tentative D call: TRBD1 (5 bases). The CDR3 is 14 amino acids. The V gene lost 6 bases and the J gene lost 0 bases, with 14 bases spanning the gap. CDR1 and CDR2 from the germline V gene are SQVTM and ANQGSEA. The CDR3 DNA reads as TGCAGCGTCGTACGACAGAGCATGAACACTGAAGCTTTCTTT. Translated, it gives CSVVRQSMNTEAFF. The variable domain in full, with the rest retrieved from reference TRBV29-1 and TRBJ1-1, is SAVISQKPSRDICQRGTSLTIQCQVDSQVTMMFWYRQQPGQSLTLIATANQGSEATYESGFVIDKFPISRPNLTFSTLTVSNMSPEDSSIYLCSVVRQSMNTEAFFGQGTRLTVV.

This rearrangement joins TRBV7-9 to TRBJ2-7; tentatively, D is TRBD1 (7 bases). In germline, CDR1 is SEHNR, CDR2 FQNEAQ (reference sequence). The CDR3 runs to 14 residues. V was cut by 2 bases and J by 7 bases, with 15 bases left in between. The CDR3 reads CASSLQGGPKEQYF. The CDR3 DNA reads as TGTGCCAGCAGCTTACAGGGGGGCCCCAAGGAGCAGTACTTC.

J is TRBJ1-2 and V is TRBV7-2; 7 nucleotides agree with TRBD1. V shed 4 bases and J 2 bases; nucleotides not matched to a gene: 7. Germline V gene lookup returns CDR1 SGHTA and CDR2 FQGNSA. This CDR3 has 15 amino acids. In DNA, the CDR3 is TGTGCCAGCAGCTCCTCGGGACAGCACAACTATGGCTACACCTTC. It is translated as CASSSSGQHNYGYTF.

The chain links TRBV27 to TRBJ2-5; TRBD1 or TRBD2 may be the D gene (5 bases each). The CDR3 runs to 15 residues. V gave up 1 base and J gave up 6 bases, with 15 bases separating them. Looked up from germline, CDR1 is MNHEY and CDR2 is SMNVEV (reference sequence). For the CDR3, the DNA is TGTGCCAGCAGTTTATATGGGGGTGGGGGTCAGACCCAGTACTTC. Protein sequence: CASSLYGGGGQTQYF.

The V gene is TRBV5-1, the J gene TRBJ1-1; tentatively, D is TRBD1 (6 bases). The germline V and J ends were trimmed by 0 bases and 0 bases, with 12 bases remaining between them. The CDR3 extends over 16 amino acids. Germline loops: CDR1 SGHRS, CDR2 YFSETQ. CDR3 protein: CASSLARTAVNTEAFF. Written as DNA, the CDR3 is TGCGCCAGCAGCTTGGCTCGGACAGCAGTGAACACTGAAGCTTTCTTT.

The V gene is TRBV2, the J gene TRBJ2-1; 12 bases are a match to TRBD2. J gave up 1 base and V 5 bases, and 15 bases lay outside the gene matches. CDR3 length: 20 residues. The germline V gene has CDR1 SNHLY and CDR2 FYNNEI. CDR3 sequence: CASSRLAGGWRVGSYNEQFF. CDR3 DNA: TGTGCCAGCAGTCGCCTAGCGGGAGGGTGGAGGGTGGGATCCTACAATGAGCAGTTCTTC.

The V gene is TRBV27, the J gene TRBJ1-3; the D is unclear. Germline assignment: CDR1 MNHEY and CDR2 SMNVEV (reference sequence). Trimming left V 3 bases short and J 0 bases short, with 9 bases between. The CDR3 totals 15 residues. As DNA, the CDR3 is TGTGCCAGCAGTTTTACCAGTAACTCTGGAAACACCATATATTTT. Protein product: CASSFTSNSGNTIYF.

The rearrangement joins TRBV6-5 to TRBJ2-6; D is perhaps TRBD1 (6 bases). V lost 5 bases, J lost 1 base, and 9 bases lay in between. The germline V gene has CDR1 MNHEY and CDR2 SVGAGI. This CDR3 comprises 15 residues. CDR3 sequence: CASSRGQSGANVLTF. The CDR3 coding sequence is TGTGCCAGCAGTAGAGGACAGTCTGGGGCCAACGTCCTGACTTTC.

This chain joins TRBV4-1 and TRBJ1-5; D call uncertain. V was trimmed by 2 bases and J by 6 bases, leaving 14 bases between them. Germline CDR1 and CDR2: MGHRA and YSYEKL. The CDR3 length is 15 residues. Here the CDR3 DNA reads TGCGCCAGCAGCCAACCCACTCGAGCGGGTCAGCCCCAGCATTTT. It codes for CASSQPTRAGQPQHF.

The chain uses TRBV7-2 and TRBJ2-7; D gene unclear. The CDR3 length is 13 residues. The germline V gene encodes CDR1 SGHTA and CDR2 FQGNSA. V was shortened by 1 base and J by 6 bases, with 10 bases between the two germline ends. CDR3 residues: CASSLVTLGEQYV. The CDR3 DNA follows: TGTGCCAGCAGCTTAGTAACCCTAGGCGAGCAGTACGTC.

V is TRBV2 and J is TRBJ1-4; no clear D gene. This CDR3 comprises 14 residues. Germline lookup yields CDR1 SNHLY and CDR2 FYNNEI. Trimming removed 3 bases at V and 5 bases at J, with 10 bases between. The CDR3 loop reads CASSDFTPNEKLFF. As DNA, the CDR3 is TGTGCCAGCAGTGACTTCACACCCAATGAAAAACTGTTTTTT.

This chain connects TRBV27 to TRBJ1-1, with D possibly being TRBD1 (5 bases). The CDR3 consists of 15 residues. Germline V CDR1 and CDR2: MNHEY, SMNVEV (reference sequence). V shed 2 bases and J shed 4 bases, with 14 bases lying between them. The CDR3 nucleotides read TGTGCCAGCAGTTTAGGGGACCGGAGGGCCACTGAAGCTTTCTTT. This gives the protein CASSLGDRRATEAFF.

The sample holds one count of this clone. The chain uses TRBV9 and TRBJ2-2; D remains unclear. Trimming shortened V by 3 bases and J by 6 bases, and 12 bases separated the two germline ends. Germline V gives CDR1 SGDLS, CDR2 YYNGEE. The CDR3 extends over 14 amino acids. The CDR3, as DNA: TGTGCCAGCAGCGCGTTCCGGCACCCCGGGGAGCTGTTTTTT. Its translation: CASSAFRHPGELFF.

The chain recombines TRBV5-6 with TRBJ2-7; 7 bases align to TRBD2. The CDR3 covers 13 residues. CDR1 and CDR2 from the germline V gene are SGHDT and YYEEEE. V shed 1 base, J shed 10 bases, and the junction held 8 bases outside the gene matches. The CDR3 sequence: CASSLPPSSGQYF. As DNA, the CDR3 is TGTGCCAGCAGCTTGCCGCCTTCTAGCGGCCAGTACTTC.

The V and J genes are TRBV4-1 and TRBJ2-5; 7 bases match TRBD2. CDR3 length equals 14 residues. Unmatched junction bases numbered 4, after V lost 4 bases and J lost 2 bases. CDR1 is MGHRA and CDR2 is YSYEKL in the germline V gene. The CDR3 reads CASSRGEGQETQYF. The CDR3 DNA follows: TGCGCCAGCAGCCGAGGGGAGGGACAAGAGACCCAGTACTTC.

This chain uses TRBV27 with TRBJ2-3; D is unclear. Germline lookup yields CDR1 MNHEY and CDR2 SMNVEV (reference sequence). There are 12 residues in the CDR3. V lost 4 bases and J 5 bases, leaving 7 bases between the germline ends. The CDR3 nucleotides read TGTGCCAGCAGTTCTCAAGTAGATACGCAGTATTTT. Encoded protein: CASSSQVDTQYF.

The rearrangement links TRBV21-1 to TRBJ2-7; the table assigns TRBD1, which was not confirmed against the DNA. TRBV21-1 is given as a pseudogene. The CDR3 covers 14 residues. CDR3 DNA: TGTGCCAGCAAAACAAAGAGGGGACAGTACGAGCAGTACGTC. As protein: CASKTKRGQYEQYV.